What follows are 16 T cell receptor beta chains derived from one specimen sequenced in a study of blood T cells in healthy people across ages. The use of a sample-barcoded 5' primer and a J-beta primer mix characterized a second PCR of about 7 to 12 cycles. TCRdb re-derived calls from the 5' RACE reads in MiXCR, one entry per CDR3 protein. The sample contains some 640,000 distinct CDR3 sequences, about half of which appear only once. The source material was blood. Receptors were obtained from a woman aged 55-70 years in good health.

In its sample, this clonotype was seen a few times. This chain uses TRBV25-1 with TRBJ2-3; TRBD2 agrees at 7 bases. Losses at the gene ends were 2 bases for V and 0 bases for J; bases not matched to a gene: 5. The germline gives CDR1 MGHDK, CDR2 SYGVNS. The CDR3 consists of 16 residues. The CDR3 bases are TGTGCCAGCAGTGAACTCGGCGGGAGAAGCACAGATACGCAGTATTTT. Translating it yields CASSELGGRSTDTQYF.

This clonotype was seen a few times. The J gene is TRBJ2-3, the V gene TRBV10-3; 11 bases are a match to TRBD2. This CDR3 comprises 19 residues. The junction had 12 bases not matched to a gene; V was cut back by 2 bases and J by 2 bases. CDR1 is ENHRY and CDR2 is SYGVKD in the germline V gene. CDR3 amino acids: CAISEEGIAGGLDTDTQYF. The CDR3 coding sequence is TGTGCCATCAGTGAGGAGGGAATAGCGGGAGGGCTTGACACAGATACGCAGTATTTT.

The chain is built from TRBV5-4 and TRBJ2-4; 7 bases are shared with TRBD1. The J call is doubtful: the DNA matches TRBJ2-5 better. This CDR3 region has 16 residues. Germline V gives CDR1 SGHNT, CDR2 YYREEE (reference sequence). CDR3 DNA sequence: TGTGCCAGCAGCAGGGGACAGTCCGACCGTAGAGAGACCCAGTACTTC. Translation: CASSRGQSDRRETQYF.

Only a few counts were recorded for this clonotype. V and J are TRBV6-5 and TRBJ2-1, with TRBD2 matching over 9 bases. Germline CDR1 and CDR2: MNHEY and SVGAGI. V was pared by 6 bases and J by 7 bases, with 10 bases of the junction left unmatched. This CDR3 has 15 residues. The DNA for the CDR3 is TGTGCCAGCAGCAGGACCGCGGGAGGGAAGAATGAGCAGTTCTTC. This gives the protein CASSRTAGGKNEQFF.

Many counts were recorded for this clonotype. The chain employs TRBV3-1 and TRBJ2-6; no reliable D call. Germline loops: CDR1 LGHDT, CDR2 YNNKEL (reference sequence). V gave up 3 bases and J gave up 0 bases, with 0 bases separating them. There are 13 residues in the CDR3. CDR3 sequence reads: CASSHSGANVLTF. The CDR3 DNA is TGTGCCAGCAGCCACTCTGGGGCCAACGTCCTGACTTTC.

Only a few counts were recorded for this clonotype. A much larger clone differs from this one at a single base, so this may be a read error. The chain couples TRBV7-2 to TRBJ1-1, with D maybe TRBD1 (6 bases). V was shortened by 5 bases and J by 0 bases, with 19 bases between the two germline ends. CDR1 and CDR2 (germline): SGHTA, FQGNSA. The CDR3 is 17 residues long. CDR3 sequence (DNA): TGTGCCAGCAGCCGGCATGGGGGCTGCGGGCTGAACACTGAAGCTTTCTTT. This encodes CASSRHGGCGLNTEAFF.

This clonotype was recorded a few times. V is TRBV4-3 and J is TRBJ2-7, with D perhaps TRBD2 (5 bases). Trimming removed 3 bases at V and 0 bases at J, with 9 bases between. The germline V gene has CDR1 LGHNA and CDR2 YSLEER. The CDR3 totals 14 residues. The CDR3 DNA reads TGCGCCAGCAGCCAGGACTCCTACTCCTACGAGCAGTACTTC. Its protein is CASSQDSYSYEQYF.

The chain links TRBV7-9 to TRBJ2-1; 9 positions agree with TRBD2. The germline V gene encodes CDR1 SEHNR and CDR2 FQNEAQ (reference sequence). The CDR3 loop spans 15 amino acids. V was clipped by 5 bases and J by 5 bases; unmatched bases: 7. CDR3 DNA sequence: TGTGCCAGCAGCCCGGGACTAGCCGTAGACAATGAGCAGTTCTTC. Its translation is CASSPGLAVDNEQFF.

V usage is TRBV7-9 and J usage is TRBJ2-3, with D hard to call. CDR1 and CDR2 (germline): SEHNR, FQNEAQ (reference sequence). Trimming stripped 3 bases from V and 1 base from J, with 8 bases between. The CDR3 runs to 14 residues. The CDR3 loop is CASSLTQGTDTQYF. CDR3 nucleotide sequence: TGTGCCAGCAGCTTGACCCAGGGCACAGATACGCAGTATTTT.

V usage is TRBV20-1 and J usage is TRBJ2-3; D is undetermined. CDR1 DFQATT and CDR2 SNEGSKA come from the germline V gene (reference sequence). The CDR3 is made up of 15 amino acids. Trimming stripped 6 bases from V and 0 bases from J, with 16 bases between. CDR3 in DNA: TGCAGTGCCTCCCTAATCACTTCAAGCACAGATACGCAGTATTTT. Protein sequence: CSASLITSSTDTQYF.

J is TRBJ2-5 and V is TRBV20-1; 8 nucleotides agree with TRBD2. With the DNA end fitting TRBJ2-7 better, the J assignment may be wrong. The CDR3 sequence is 13 residues long. The germline V gene encodes CDR1 DFQATT and CDR2 SNEGSKA (reference sequence). CDR3 amino acids: CSGTGLDLYEQYF. In DNA, the CDR3 is TGCAGTGGTACGGGACTAGATTTGTACGAGCAGTACTTC.

This chain connects TRBV20-1 to TRBJ2-2, with 8 bases that match TRBD2. After removal of 5 bases from V and 2 bases from J, the junction contained 4 bases not matched to a gene. The CDR3 totals 14 residues. Germline assignment: CDR1 DFQATT and CDR2 SNEGSKA (reference sequence). In DNA form, the CDR3 reads TGCAGTGCTTCTAGCGGGCTTAACACCGGGGAGCTGTTTTTT. Encoded protein: CSASSGLNTGELFF.

This clonotype was found a few times. CDR3 DNA: TGCAGTGCTAGTGGGTCCGTCCTAGCGGGAGTGTACCAAGAGACCCAGTACTTC. Its translation is CSASGSVLAGVYQETQYF. The rearrangement uses TRBV20-1 and TRBJ2-5; 10 bases are shared with TRBD2. V lost 3 bases, J lost 0 bases, and 13 bases stayed unmatched. The CDR3 length is 18 residues. CDR1 is DFQATT and CDR2 is SNEGSKA in the germline V gene (reference sequence).

The V call is TRBV27, the J call TRBJ1-4; the match to TRBD1 covers 7 bases. The V gene end was trimmed by 6 bases and the J gene end by 8 bases; junction bases not matched to a gene: 9. The CDR3 is 14 residues long. Germline V lookup: CDR1 MNHEY, CDR2 SMNVEV (reference sequence). The CDR3, as DNA: TGTGCCAGCAGGGGGACAGAGAAAGGAGAAAAACTGTTTTTT. It is translated as CASRGTEKGEKLFF.

This clonotype turned up a few times. The chain combines TRBV20-1 with TRBJ2-5; no reliable D call. V gave up 2 bases and J gave up 1 base, with 11 bases separating them. There are 14 residues in the CDR3. Germline CDR1 DFQATT, CDR2 SNEGSKA (reference sequence). The chain's CDR3 is CSARSRAGQETQYF. The CDR3 DNA reads as TGCAGTGCTAGATCCCGGGCCGGCCAAGAGACCCAGTACTTC.

V usage is TRBV7-2 and J usage is TRBJ2-3; perhaps D is TRBD1 or TRBD2 (5 bases each). Trimming pared 5 bases from V and 6 bases from J, leaving 21 bases between. The CDR3 is 16 amino acids. Germline V gene data show CDR1 as SGHTA and CDR2 as FQGNSA. The DNA for the CDR3 is TGTGCCAGCAGCCAGGGTGGGGCGGCCCGGAGGGATACGCAGTATTTT. Translation gives CASSQGGAARRDTQYF.